The sequence of this T cell receptor (beta chain) was determined in a study of T cell responses to AZD1222 COVID-19 vaccine. Sequencing was performed with immunoSEQ multiplex PCR; in TCRdb, only in-frame clones are kept and a portion is missing. In the table there are some 150,000 clones, about 90% of which are singletons. Germline CDR1 is SGHTS and CDR2 is YDEGEE. The CDR3 is 17 amino acids. V lost 4 bases and J lost 3; bases outside the gene matches: 11. General study points: Mostly white British, mostly female donors; authors suggested clonal diversity may be underestimated. Recipients of AZD1222 seropositive at baseline numbered only five or six.

Worth noting for this clone: The antigen remains undetermined.

This receptor was taken from an adult in good health. The V call is TRBV5-8, the J call TRBJ2-7, with 12 bases fitting TRBD2. Sample: peripheral blood, taken on day 0 of AZD1222 vaccination. The CDR3 DNA reads TGTGCCAGCAGCAGATTAGCGGGACTAGCGGGTTACTACGAGCAGTACTTC. Residues: CASSRLAGLAGYYEQYF.